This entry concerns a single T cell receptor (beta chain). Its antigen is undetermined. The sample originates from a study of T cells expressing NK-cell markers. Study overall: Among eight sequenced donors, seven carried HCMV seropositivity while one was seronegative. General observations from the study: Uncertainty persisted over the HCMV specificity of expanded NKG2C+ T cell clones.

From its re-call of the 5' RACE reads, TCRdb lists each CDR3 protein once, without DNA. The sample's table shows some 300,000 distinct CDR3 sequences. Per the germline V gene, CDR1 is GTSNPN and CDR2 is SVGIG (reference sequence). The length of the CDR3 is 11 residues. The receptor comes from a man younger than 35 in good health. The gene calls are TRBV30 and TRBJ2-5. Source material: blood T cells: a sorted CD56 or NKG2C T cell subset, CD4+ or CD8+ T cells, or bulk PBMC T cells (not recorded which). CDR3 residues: CAWSLGETQYF.